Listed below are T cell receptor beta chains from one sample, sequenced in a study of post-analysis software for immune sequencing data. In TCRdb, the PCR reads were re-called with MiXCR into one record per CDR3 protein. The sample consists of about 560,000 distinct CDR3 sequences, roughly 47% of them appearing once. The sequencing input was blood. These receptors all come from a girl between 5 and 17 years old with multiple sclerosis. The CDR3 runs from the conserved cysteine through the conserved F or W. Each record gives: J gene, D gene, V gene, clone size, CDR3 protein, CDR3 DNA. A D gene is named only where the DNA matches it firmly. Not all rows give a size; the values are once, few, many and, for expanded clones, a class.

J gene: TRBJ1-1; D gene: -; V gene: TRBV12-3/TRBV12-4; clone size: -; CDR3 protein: CASSLSVMNTEAFF; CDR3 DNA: TGTGCCAGCAGTTTATCGGTAATGAACACTGAAGCTTTCTTT
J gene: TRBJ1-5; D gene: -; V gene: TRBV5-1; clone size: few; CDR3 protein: CAFAWGRNQPQHF; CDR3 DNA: TGCGCCTTCGCCTGGGGGCGAAATCAGCCCCAGCATTTT
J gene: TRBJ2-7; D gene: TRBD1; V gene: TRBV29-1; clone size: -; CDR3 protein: CSVVKGDSTYEQYF; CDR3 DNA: TGCAGCGTTGTCAAGGGGGACAGCACCTACGAGCAGTACTTC
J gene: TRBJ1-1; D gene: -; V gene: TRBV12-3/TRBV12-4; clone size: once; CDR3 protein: CASSSRAEAFF; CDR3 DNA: TGTGCCAGCAGTTCCCGGGCTGAAGCTTTCTTT
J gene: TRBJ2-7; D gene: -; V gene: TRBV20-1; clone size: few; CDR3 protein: CSARDFSYEQYF; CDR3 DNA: TGCAGTGCTAGGGACTTTTCCTACGAGCAGTACTTC
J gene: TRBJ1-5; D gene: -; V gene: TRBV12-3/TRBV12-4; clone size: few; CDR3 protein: CASSFGNQPQHF; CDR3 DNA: TGTGCCAGCAGTTTTGGGAATCAGCCCCAGCATTTT
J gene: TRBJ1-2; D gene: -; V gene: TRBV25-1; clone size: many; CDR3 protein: CASSEYGGGADENGYTF; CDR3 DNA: TGTGCCAGCAGTGAATATGGGGGGGGGGCTGACGAGAATGGCTACACCTTC
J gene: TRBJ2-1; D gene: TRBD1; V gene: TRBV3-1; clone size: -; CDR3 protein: CASSRPGQAQHEQFF; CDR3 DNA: TGTGCCAGCAGCCGTCCGGGACAGGCTCAGCATGAGCAGTTCTTC
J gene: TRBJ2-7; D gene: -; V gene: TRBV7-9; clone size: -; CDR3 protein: CASSPRDRRPYEQYF; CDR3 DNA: TGTGCCAGCAGCCCACGGGACCGGAGACCTTACGAGCAGTACTTC
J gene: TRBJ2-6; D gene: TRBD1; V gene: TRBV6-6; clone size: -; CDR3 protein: CASSLTGLTGANVLTF; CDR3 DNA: TGTGCCAGCAGTTTGACAGGGCTAACTGGGGCCAACGTCCTGACTTTC
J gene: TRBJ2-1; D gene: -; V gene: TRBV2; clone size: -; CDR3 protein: CASSDRTGSYNEQFF; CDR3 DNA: TGTGCCAGCAGTGATCGGACTGGCTCCTACAATGAGCAGTTCTTT
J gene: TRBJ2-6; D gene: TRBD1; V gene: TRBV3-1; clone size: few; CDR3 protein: CASSQQGAGANVLTF; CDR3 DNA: TGTGCCAGCAGCCAACAGGGGGCTGGGGCCAACGTCCTGACTTTC
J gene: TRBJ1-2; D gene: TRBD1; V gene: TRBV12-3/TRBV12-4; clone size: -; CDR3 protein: CASSLGRGQGYTF; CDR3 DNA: TGTGCCAGCAGTTTGGGTAGGGGGCAAGGCTACACCTTC
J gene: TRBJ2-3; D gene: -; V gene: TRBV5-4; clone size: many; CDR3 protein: CASSLDLRGTDTQYF; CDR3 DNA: TGTGCCAGCAGCTTGGATCTCAGGGGCACAGATACGCAGTATTTT
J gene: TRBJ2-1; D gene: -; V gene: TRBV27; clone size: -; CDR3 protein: CASSWQGVGGNEQFF; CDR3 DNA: TGTGCCAGCAGTTGGCAGGGAGTAGGGGGCAATGAGCAGTTCTTC
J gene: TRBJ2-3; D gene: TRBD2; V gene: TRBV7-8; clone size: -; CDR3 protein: CASSLLLRLANPTDTQYF; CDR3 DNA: TGTGCCAGCAGCTTATTGTTGAGACTAGCTAATCCCACAGATACGCAGTATTTT
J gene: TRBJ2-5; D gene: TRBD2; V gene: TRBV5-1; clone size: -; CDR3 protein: CASSSRTSAPQETQYF; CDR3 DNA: TGCGCCAGCAGCTCTCGGACTAGCGCCCCACAAGAGACCCAGTACTTC